This TCR beta chain was recovered during a study of cytotoxic CD8 clonotypes in ibrutinib-treated CLL. Study-level points and caveats: Samples were collected at differing times from sustained-remission and progressing patients. Public clonotypes showed up rarely, and on treatment they shrank or held steady. Clonality was elevated at ibrutinib response and had returned toward baseline at progression. T-cell clonality at baseline went above that of age-matched healthy donors and rose and fell with circulating CD8+ T-cell counts.

Produced via immunoSEQ multiplex PCR; TCRdb's table is partial and in-frame only. The sample lists some 120,000 clones, 58% occurring once. With respect to this clone: Its antigen remains unidentified.

Germline V gene lookup returns CDR1 MNHEY and CDR2 SMNVEV (reference sequence). Trimming removed 4 bases from V and 3 bases from J; junction bases left unmatched: 7. The length of the CDR3 is 16 residues. This clonotype was obtained from a human donor with chronic lymphocytic leukemia. This specimen was PBMCs, taken after 24 months of ibrutinib treatment. The V and J genes are TRBV27 and TRBJ2-3, with 10 bases that match TRBD1. The CDR3: CASSSILGQGTDTQYF. For the CDR3, the DNA is TGTGCCAGCAGTTCCATCCTGGGACAGGGGACAGATACGCAGTATTTT.